The 4 T cell receptor beta chains below all came from one sample that was sequenced in a study of cytomegalovirus exposure and HLA in healthy donors. PCR primers comprised 60 Vbeta and 13 Jbeta primers. The protocol was immunoSEQ multiplex PCR, while the TCRdb copy is restricted to in-frame clones and leaves out a portion. This sample has roughly 100,000 clones, with around 80% found just once. The sequencing sample was made of PBMCs. All receptors derive from a woman between 18 and 29 years old in good health and CMV-seropositive.

V and J are TRBV2 and TRBJ2-7; unclear D gene. The germline CDR1 and CDR2 sequences are SNHLY and FYNNEI. Trimming stripped 6 bases from V and 2 bases from J, with 11 bases between. This CDR3 is built from 13 residues. Here the CDR3 reads CASRLDGPYEQYF. The CDR3 DNA reads TGTGCCAGCAGACTCGATGGTCCCTACGAGCAGTACTTC.

The chain recombines TRBV6-1 with TRBJ1-5, with 7 bases identical to TRBD1. The CDR3 length is 19 residues. Trimming took 4 bases from V and 4 from J; bases not matched to a gene: 19. Per germline, CDR1 MNHNS and CDR2 SASEGT. This chain's CDR3 is CASSVTRDSLMAANQPQHF. CDR3 DNA sequence: TGTGCCAGCAGTGTTACCCGGGACAGTCTGATGGCGGCGAATCAGCCCCAGCATTTT.

The V call is TRBV5-1, the J call TRBJ1-6, with 7 positions matching TRBD1. Per germline, CDR1 SGHRS and CDR2 YFSETQ. This CDR3 contains 15 residues. V gave up 3 bases and J gave up 9 bases; unmatched junction bases: 9. CDR3 protein: CASSWDSSGVSPLHF. In nucleotides, the CDR3 is TGCGCCAGCAGCTGGGACAGCTCAGGAGTTTCACCCCTCCACTTT.

The rearrangement joins TRBV5-1 to TRBJ2-7; 7 bases match TRBD1. The CDR3 runs to 17 residues. Trimming cost V 4 bases and J 7 bases; bases outside gene matches: 20. In germline, CDR1 is SGHRS, CDR2 YFSETQ. In DNA, the CDR3 is TGCGCCAGCAGCCTGACAGGGTCGGCAGAGGGGCCATTGGAGCAGTACTTC. It translates to CASSLTGSAEGPLEQYF.